This is a list of T cell receptor beta chains from one sample in a study of shared clonotypes between healthy human individuals. The method was immunoSEQ multiplex PCR; TCRdb's version includes in-frame clones alone and lacks a portion of them. The table shows some 470,000 clones, with 75% to 85% occurring only once. The sample was PBMCs. The receptors here all came from a woman aged 40 to 49 in good health. Some clones in this sample may be carry-over from other donors' samples. Both conserved end residues are part of each CDR3. A clone size is listed for some rows: how often the clone was seen (once, few, many), or a class if it is expanded.

J	V	size	CDR3
TRBJ2-5	TRBV2	NA	CASSEITGETQYF
TRBJ1-2	TRBV5-8	NA	CASSPGRGNYGYTF
TRBJ2-5	TRBV18	NA	CASSPRTGPEETQYF
TRBJ2-7	TRBV28	NA	CASSRGTSGTKQYF
TRBJ2-2	TRBV23-1	once	CASSQNHTGELFF
TRBJ1-3	TRBV2	NA	CASSGPDPGNTIYF
TRBJ1-1	TRBV5-1	NA	CASRLRQGRDTEAFF
TRBJ2-5	TRBV7-8	NA	CASSFSGRAQETQYF
TRBJ2-7	TRBV7-8	NA	CASSQALAGGYEQYF
TRBJ1-2	TRBV5-4	NA	CASTQDRGGFTGYTF
TRBJ2-1	TRBV6-1	NA	CASSGTSGGVNEQFF
TRBJ2-3	TRBV7-9	few	CASRPPLQGGDEGQYF
TRBJ2-2	TRBV11-2	NA	CASSYLLGQGAGELFF
TRBJ2-7	TRBV19	few	CASIPPERGDKHSYEQYF
TRBJ1-2	TRBV5-4	NA	CASSPDRGGHGGYTF
TRBJ2-1	TRBV7-2	NA	CASSLKSRGTFYYNEQFF
TRBJ2-3	TRBV4-2	few	CASSQAGEGGDTQYF
TRBJ1-4	TRBV9	NA	CASSVGGTAYEKLFF
TRBJ2-4	TRBV19	many	CASSIVGSDIQYF
TRBJ1-2	TRBV6-6	few	CASSRGGWEGYTF
TRBJ2-5	TRBV10-3	NA	CAISESGLAQETQYF
TRBJ2-3	TRBV28	NA	CASTGTDTQYF
TRBJ2-1	TRBV2	NA	CASVGLARNEQFF
TRBJ2-1	TRBV30	NA	CAWSLTSGNEQFF
TRBJ2-1	TRBV7-9	few	CASSLPLAGGSYNEQFF
TRBJ1-5	TRBV7-9	once	CASSLYSSPNNQPQHF
TRBJ1-1	TRBV6-5	once	CASSYGALTEAFF
TRBJ2-5	TRBV5-1	NA	CASSRSEQETQYF
TRBJ2-5	TRBV2	once	CASSTQGAGETQYF
TRBJ1-1	TRBV18	many	CASSPREIAATEAFF
TRBJ2-2	TRBV19	NA	CASSIQPGLGRSGELFF
TRBJ1-3	TRBV5-6	NA	CASSLWRRGTGNTIYF
TRBJ2-7	TRBV18	NA	CASSPDRPWGEQYF
TRBJ2-1	TRBV28	NA	CASRGTSGRHSYNEQFF
TRBJ1-4	TRBV7-3	NA	CASSLYSLQGNEKLFF
TRBJ2-7	TRBV6-6	NA	CASRKADDPYEQYF
TRBJ1-5	TRBV19	NA	CASSTGLTSNQPQHF
TRBJ1-2	TRBV7-2	NA	CASSPTPPDNGYTF
TRBJ1-1	TRBV7-9	NA	CASISDPNTEAFF
TRBJ2-7	TRBV5-1	few	CASSLASGYEQYF
TRBJ2-7	TRBV6-5	NA	CASSSTGTGVYEQYF
TRBJ2-1	TRBV27	few	CASRMIEGLEQFF
TRBJ2-3	TRBV2	NA	CASSRPTASTDTQYF
TRBJ1-5	TRBV10-3	few	CAISESGDRVNQPQHF
TRBJ2-7	TRBV19	NA	CASNDRGSEQYF
TRBJ2-2	TRBV11-2	NA	CASSLGNSYTGELFF
TRBJ1-1	TRBV7-9	NA	CASSLEGGRGAFF
TRBJ2-1	TRBV5-4	NA	CASSLGDRNNEQFF
TRBJ2-7	TRBV7-9	NA	CASSQADQGYEQYF